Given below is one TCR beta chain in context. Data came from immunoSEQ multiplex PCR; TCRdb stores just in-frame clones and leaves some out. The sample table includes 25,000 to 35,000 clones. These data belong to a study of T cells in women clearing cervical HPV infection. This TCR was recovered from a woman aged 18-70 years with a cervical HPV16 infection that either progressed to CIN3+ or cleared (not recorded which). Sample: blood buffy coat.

The sequenced CDR3 bases are TGTGCCAGCAGTGGACACTTCGGTCAGCCC. The encoded protein is CASSGHFGQP. From start to end, the CDR3 is CASSGHFGQPQHF. V gene TRBV6-1 combines with J gene TRBJ1-5; D is undetermined. Read coverage stops 3 residues before the CDR3 terminus; the germline J gene supplies the remainder. The V end lost 4 bases, the J end lost 6 bases, and 10 bases lay between the germline ends. Germline-derived CDR1 and CDR2 are MNHNS and SASEGT. This CDR3 contains 13 residues.